This T cell receptor (beta chain) is drawn from a study of blood T cell repertoires in COVID-19. Overall study context: T cells, B-cell-depleted T cells, or PBMCs supplied cDNA or gDNA.

Original handling: Amplification from reference gene primers served as the basis for estimated nucleated cell counts. The data were produced by immunoSEQ multiplex PCR, yet TCRdb's version contains in-frame clones alone and is incomplete. For V, J and clone size, that table is used; D and trimming come from the DNA. This repertoire shows around 400,000 clones, approximately 87% found once; its top ten account for 2% to 2.5%. J gave up 8 bases and V 5 bases, and 5 bases lay outside the gene matches. The germline gives CDR1 LGHDT, CDR2 YNNKEL (reference sequence). The CDR3 runs to 12 residues. The TCR was taken from a woman aged 60-75 years with COVID-19, enrolled during active disease. This chain links TRBV3-1 (or the pseudogene TRBV3-2) with TRBJ1-2, with TRBD1 identical over 7 bases. Sequenced: peripheral blood. CDR3 in amino acids: CASSTTGQGYTF. The CDR3 DNA follows: TGTGCCAGCAGCACGACAGGGCAAGGCTACACCTTC.